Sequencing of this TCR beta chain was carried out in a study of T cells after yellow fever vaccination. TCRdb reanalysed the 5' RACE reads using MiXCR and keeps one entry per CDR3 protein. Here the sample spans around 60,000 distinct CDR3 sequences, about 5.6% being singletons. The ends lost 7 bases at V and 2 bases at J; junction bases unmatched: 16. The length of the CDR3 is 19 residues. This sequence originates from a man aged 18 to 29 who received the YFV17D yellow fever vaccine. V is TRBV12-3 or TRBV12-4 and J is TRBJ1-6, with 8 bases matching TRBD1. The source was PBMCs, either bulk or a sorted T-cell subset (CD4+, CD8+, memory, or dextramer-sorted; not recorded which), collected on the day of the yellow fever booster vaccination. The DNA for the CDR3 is TGTGCCAGCACTCCTGCCCCGGGGACAGGCTACCCCTATAATTCACCCCTCCACTTT. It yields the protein CASTPAPGTGYPYNSPLHF.